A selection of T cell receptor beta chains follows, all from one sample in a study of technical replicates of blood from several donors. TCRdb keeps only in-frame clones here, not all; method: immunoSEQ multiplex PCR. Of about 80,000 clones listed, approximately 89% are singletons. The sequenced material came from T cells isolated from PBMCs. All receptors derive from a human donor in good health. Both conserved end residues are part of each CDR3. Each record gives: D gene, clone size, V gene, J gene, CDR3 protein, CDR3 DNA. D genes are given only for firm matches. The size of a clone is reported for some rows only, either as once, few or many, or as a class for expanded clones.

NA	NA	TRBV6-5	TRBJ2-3	CASSPSLADTQYF	TGTGCCAGCAGCCCTAGCTTGGCAGATACGCAGTATTTT
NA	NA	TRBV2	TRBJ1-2	CASSEGADGYTF	TGTGCCAGCAGTGAGGGGGCCGATGGCTACACCTTC
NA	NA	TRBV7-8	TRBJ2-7	CASSLEGGQFYEQYF	TGTGCCAGCAGCTTAGAAGGGGGTCAGTTCTACGAGCAGTACTTC
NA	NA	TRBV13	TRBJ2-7	CASSLEGRFSYEQYF	TGTGCCAGCAGCTTAGAGGGGCGCTTCTCCTACGAGCAGTACTTC
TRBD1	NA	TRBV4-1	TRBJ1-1	CASSQSQGARNTEAFF	TGCGCCAGCAGCCAGTCCCAGGGGGCGCGAAACACTGAAGCTTTCTTT
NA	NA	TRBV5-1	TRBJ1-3	CASSLRRGHGNTIYF	TGCGCCAGCAGCCTACGGCGGGGCCACGGAAACACCATATATTTT
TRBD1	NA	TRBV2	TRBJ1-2	CASRGRTGHGYTF	TGTGCCAGCCGGGGAAGGACAGGGCATGGCTACACCTTC
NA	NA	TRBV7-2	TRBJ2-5	CASSLNRDATQYF	TGTGCCAGCAGCTTAAACAGGGATGCGACCCAGTACTTC
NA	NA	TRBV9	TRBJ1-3	CASSAGQISGNTIYF	TGTGCCAGCAGCGCCGGACAGATTTCTGGAAACACCATATATTTT
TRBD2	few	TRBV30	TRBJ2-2	CAQGGKGTGELFF	TGTGCCCAGGGAGGGAAAGGCACCGGGGAGCTGTTTTTT
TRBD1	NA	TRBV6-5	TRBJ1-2	CASRLGTAVGYTF	TGTGCCAGCAGATTAGGGACAGCCGTTGGCTACACCTTC
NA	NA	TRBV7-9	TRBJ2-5	CASSLRGGDVQETQYF	TGTGCCAGCAGCTTAAGGGGGGGGGATGTCCAAGAGACCCAGTACTTC
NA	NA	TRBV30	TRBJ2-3	CAGIRVTDTQYF	TGTGCCGGGATTCGGGTCACAGATACGCAGTATTTT
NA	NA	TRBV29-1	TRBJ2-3	CSVESWPDTQYF	TGCAGCGTTGAAAGTTGGCCAGATACGCAGTATTTT
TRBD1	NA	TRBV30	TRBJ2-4	CAWSPPMGQGKNIQYF	TGTGCCTGGAGTCCACCTATGGGACAGGGTAAAAACATTCAGTACTTC
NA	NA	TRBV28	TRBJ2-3	CASSFASMTDTQYF	TGTGCCAGCAGTTTCGCTAGCATGACAGATACGCAGTATTTT
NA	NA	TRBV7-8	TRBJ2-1	CASSLDNLDEQFF	TGTGCCAGCAGCTTAGATAATCTTGATGAGCAGTTCTTC
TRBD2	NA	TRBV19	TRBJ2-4	CASSILAGGGGIQYF	TGTGCCAGTAGTATACTAGCGGGAGGGGGAGGCATTCAGTACTTC
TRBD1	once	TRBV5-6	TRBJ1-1	CASSPTGITEAFF	TGTGCCAGCAGCCCGACAGGGATTACTGAAGCTTTCTTT
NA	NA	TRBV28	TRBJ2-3	CASSVPAGSTDTQYF	TGTGCCAGTTCCGTCCCCGCGGGTAGCACAGATACGCAGTATTTT